The TCR beta chain under discussion was sequenced for a study of T-cell reconstitution after alpha-beta-depleted transplantation in children. Study-level points and caveats: Alpha-beta T cells present about two months after transplant were reported to originate from several hundred expanded graft clones. Recipient T cells and thymic progenitors that survived gave rise to the high TCRbeta diversity observed at day 60 in some patients. Counts and diversity of T cells one year after transplant came mostly from newly produced T cells.

As it was prepared, the TCRbeta library received unique molecular identifiers. TCRdb independently ran MiXCR on the PCR reads; one entry per CDR3 protein. The data contain hundreds of thousands of distinct CDR3 sequences, 13% of them seen just once; the ten biggest clones take up around 0.76%. The CDR3 totals 16 residues. From germline, CDR1 is DFQATT and CDR2 SNEGSKA (reference sequence). Trimming at V came to 0 bases and at J to 5 bases, leaving 12 bases not matched to a gene. As to this clonotype: The antigen remains unidentified.

The source was PBMCs, collected before TCRalphabeta/CD19-depleted stem cell transplant. This receptor was identified in a girl aged 2-10 years with congenital amegakaryocytic thrombocytopenia, due to receive a stem cell transplant. V is TRBV20-1 and J is TRBJ2-5; 7 bases match TRBD2. The CDR3 DNA sequence: TGCAGTGCTAGAGATAAGGGGCGGGAGTATCTTGAGACCCAGTACTTC. Translated, it gives CSARDKGREYLETQYF.